The following is a T cell receptor beta chain sequence with its context. Its antigen is as yet unknown. The treatment is: roughly 10-day PBMC culture with coronavirus spike peptide pools or control peptides (ViraFEST assay). T cells were expanded with peptide pools, and expanded clonotypes were identified by TCR sequencing. The Oncomine TCR Beta short-read assay sequenced DNA from cultured CD4+ T cells. TCRdb re-derived calls from the PCR reads in MiXCR, one entry per CDR3 protein. The data hold roughly 16,000 distinct CDR3 sequences, with approximately 80% observed a single time. The data derive from a study of vaccination and CD4 T cells after COVID-19. Overall study context: Ranging from 14 to 241, the interval between dose two and post-vaccine sampling had a median of about 72 days. Overlapping spike peptides served as the stimulus for the cells. These peptides came from SARS-CoV-2 and from the common cold coronaviruses HCoV-NL63, HCoV-OC43 and HCoV-229E.

Trimming took off 3 bases at V and 0 bases at J, with 12 bases between the two ends. CDR1 and CDR2 (germline): SEHNR, FQNEAQ (reference sequence). This CDR3 has 16 amino acids. The TCR comes from a human donor who received a COVID-19 vaccine. This specimen was CD4+ T cells from blood, cultured in vitro, taken after SARS-CoV-2 vaccination. The V and J genes are TRBV7-9 and TRBJ1-3, with no clear D. CDR3 residues: CASSFRGDLSGNTIYF. CDR3 sequence (DNA): TGTGCCAGCAGCTTCCGCGGCGACCTCTCTGGAAACACCATATATTTT.